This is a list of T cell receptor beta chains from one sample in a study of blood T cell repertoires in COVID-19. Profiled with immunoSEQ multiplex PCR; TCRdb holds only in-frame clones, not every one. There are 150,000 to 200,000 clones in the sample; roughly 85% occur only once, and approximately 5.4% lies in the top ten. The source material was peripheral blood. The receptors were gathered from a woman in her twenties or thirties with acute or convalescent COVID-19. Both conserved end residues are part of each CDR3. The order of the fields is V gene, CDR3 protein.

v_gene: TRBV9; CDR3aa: CASSPWTGLYGYTF
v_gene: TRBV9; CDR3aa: CASSVAPYNEQFF
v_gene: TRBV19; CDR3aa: CASSTARGGNNEQFF
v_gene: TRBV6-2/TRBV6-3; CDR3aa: CASSSLRASATKNIQYF
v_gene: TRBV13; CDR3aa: CASSWTRSEQYF
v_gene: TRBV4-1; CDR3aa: CASSDRLAVYEQYF
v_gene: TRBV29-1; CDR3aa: CSVRTGANEQFF
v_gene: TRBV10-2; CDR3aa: CASLAGGIQYF
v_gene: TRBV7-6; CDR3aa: CASSLGGGGQPQHF
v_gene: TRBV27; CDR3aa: CASSLSAGAGGYTF
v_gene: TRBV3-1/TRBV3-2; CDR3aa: CASSYRGTNEKLFF
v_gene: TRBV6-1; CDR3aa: CASSELSGVRRNGYTF
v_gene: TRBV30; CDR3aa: CAGRQETTEAFF
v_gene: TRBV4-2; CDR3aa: CASSLRVPASGSTDTQYF
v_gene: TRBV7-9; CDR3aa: CASSLGASGLGTDTQYF
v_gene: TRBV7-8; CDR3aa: CASSLRRLAGGYNEQFF
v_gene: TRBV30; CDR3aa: CAWSVGQPSYEQYF
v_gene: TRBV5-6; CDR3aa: CASSLGRQANEQFF
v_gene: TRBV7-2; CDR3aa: CASSSSGRVSTDTQYF
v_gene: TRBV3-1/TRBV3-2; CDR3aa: CASSQERQGANYGYTF
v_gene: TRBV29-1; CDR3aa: CSVAPQNNEQFF
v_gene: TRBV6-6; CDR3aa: CASSPAPLEETQYF
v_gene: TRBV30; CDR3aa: CAWSAIGFNYGYTF
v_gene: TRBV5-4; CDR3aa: CASSSGLAGGSYEQYF